The 9 T cell receptor beta chains below were found in one sample sequenced in a study of shared clonotypes between healthy human individuals. Profiled with immunoSEQ multiplex PCR; TCRdb holds only in-frame clones, not every one. Seen here are roughly 2,000,000 clones, just under 95% observed once, and the top ten hold roughly 1.2%. As defined, naive CD8 cells were CD45RO-negative and positively selected for CCR7, with terminally differentiated effector memory CD45RA+ cells excluded. The sample was naive CD8+ T cells sorted from blood. The receptors originated from a man between 18 and 35 years old in good health.

Notes on this clone: This CDR3 is also generated by other DNA sequences in the sample. V gene TRBV7-2 combines with J gene TRBJ1-4, with 8 bases that match TRBD1. CDR3 length: 16 amino acids. V lost 0 bases to trimming and J lost 1 base; unmatched junction nucleotides: 1. The germline V gene encodes CDR1 SGHTA and CDR2 FQGNSA. The CDR3 sequence: CASSLAGQGTNEKLFF. The CDR3 bases are TGTGCCAGCAGCTTAGCCGGACAGGGAACTAATGAAAAACTGTTTTTT.

J is TRBJ1-6 and V is TRBV13; no definite D call. Trimming left V 5 bases short and J 6 bases short, with 14 bases between. The CDR3 extends over 15 amino acids. Germline CDR1 PRHDT, CDR2 FYEKMQ (reference sequence). The DNA for the CDR3 is TGTGCCAGCAGCCCACAAACCGATTCTAATTCACCCCTCCACTTT. Protein: CASSPQTDSNSPLHF.

The chain uses TRBV28 and TRBJ2-5; D remains unclear. Germline CDR1 MDHEN, CDR2 SYDVKM. The CDR3 length is 12 residues. V lost 5 bases to trimming and J lost 4 bases, with 8 bases between them. CDR3 sequence: CASSPDGETQYF. The CDR3 DNA is TGTGCCAGCAGTCCGGACGGAGAGACCCAGTACTTC.

This chain joins TRBV7-8 and TRBJ2-1, with 7 bases fitting TRBD2. This CDR3 spans 15 amino acids. Germline values: CDR1 SGHVS, CDR2 FQNEAQ. V lost 0 bases and J lost 4; bases outside the gene matches: 3. This CDR3 is CASSLALGGYNEQFF. For the CDR3, the DNA is TGTGCCAGCAGCTTAGCGCTGGGGGGGTACAATGAGCAGTTCTTC.

Concerning this clone itself: This same CDR3 is encoded by further DNA sequences in the sample. CDR3 loop: CASSFTGSGELFF. CDR3 DNA: TGTGCCAGCAGTTTCACCGGGTCCGGGGAGCTGTTTTTT. The chain couples TRBV27 to TRBJ2-2; D is uncertain. The CDR3 length is 13 residues. Per germline, CDR1 MNHEY and CDR2 SMNVEV (reference sequence). V gave up 3 bases and J gave up 6 bases, with 8 bases separating them.

This chain connects TRBV30 to TRBJ1-1; D call uncertain. Germline loops: CDR1 GTSNPN, CDR2 SVGIG (reference sequence). Trimming pared 2 bases from V and 3 bases from J, leaving 7 bases between. The CDR3 is made up of 12 amino acids. CDR3: CAWSPGYTEAFF. In DNA form, the CDR3 reads TGTGCCTGGAGTCCAGGTTACACTGAAGCTTTCTTT.

The chain is built from TRBV18 and TRBJ2-1, with D tentatively TRBD2 (6 bases). This CDR3 is 15 amino acids long. Germline V gene data show CDR1 as KGHSH and CDR2 as LQKENI. Trimming left V 2 bases short and J 4 bases short, with 12 bases between. CDR3 in DNA: TGTGCCAGCTCACCAGAGGCTGGGGGGTACAATGAGCAGTTCTTC. It specifies CASSPEAGGYNEQFF.

V is TRBV29-1 and J is TRBJ2-1; D is perhaps TRBD1 (6 bases). The CDR3 is 12 residues long. The V end was cut by 6 bases, the J end by 9 bases, with 15 bases between. CDR1 and CDR2 (germline): SQVTM, ANQGSEA. This chain's CDR3 is CSVPRGGSEQFF. CDR3 sequence (DNA): TGCAGCGTCCCCAGGGGTGGGAGTGAGCAGTTCTTC.

As DNA, the CDR3 is TGTGCCAGCACTAGCGGGACCCGGAGCGAGCAGTACTTC. Its protein product is CASTSGTRSEQYF. The chain carries TRBV11-2 and TRBJ2-7; TRBD2 matches 9 bases. The trim removed 7 bases at V and 6 bases at J, leaving 7 bases unmatched. The germline V gene has CDR1 SGHAT and CDR2 FQNNGV. There are 13 residues in the CDR3. Based on the CDR3 plus reference TRBV11-2 and TRBJ2-7, the full variable domain is EAGVAQSPRYKIIEKRQSVAFWCNPISGHATLYWYQQILGQGPKLLIQFQNNGVVDDSQLPKDRFSAERLKGVDSTLKIQPAKLEDSAVYLCASTSGTRSEQYFGPGTRLTVT.